This note documents a single T cell receptor beta chain sequence. Its matching antigen is unknown. RNA transcripts served as template for amplifying TCR beta CDR3 sequences. The first-round RT-PCR employed HTBI primers together with the Qiagen OneStep RT-PCR kit. A multiplex PCR was then performed as the second round. Each CDR3 protein gets one entry after TCRdb re-called the multiplex PCR reads with MiXCR. The table lists 740,000 or so distinct CDR3 sequences, 40% of them singletons. This entry comes from a study of Graves' ophthalmopathy and Graves' hyperthyroidism. Study-level points and caveats: Ophthalmopathy progression was predicted by the model at approximately 70% sensitivity and approximately 72% specificity.

Germline CDR1 reads SEHNR; CDR2 reads FQNEAQ (reference sequence). The V gene lost 3 bases and the J gene lost 3 bases, with 14 bases spanning the gap. There are 15 residues in the CDR3. This clonotype was sampled from an adult man with Graves' ophthalmopathy. Sequencing was done on a sample of peripheral blood. The chain links TRBV7-9 to TRBJ1-1; TRBD1 is a possible D gene (6 bases). In nucleotides, the CDR3 is TGTGCCAGCAGCTTCTCCGCAGGGGAGGACACTGAAGCTTTCTTT. It specifies CASSFSAGEDTEAFF.